The rows below give T cell receptor beta chains drawn from one sample of a study of blood T cells in healthy people across ages. A single record per CDR3 protein comes from TCRdb applying MiXCR to the 5' RACE reads. The sample consists of about 1.4 million distinct CDR3 sequences, almost 60% of them appearing once. The sample comprised blood. These receptors were obtained from a man between 18 and 35 years old in good health. Both conserved end residues are part of each CDR3. The D gene is left open where the match is weak. Only part of the rows carry a size: once, few, many, or a class if the clone is expanded.

J gene	D gene	clone size	V gene	CDR3 protein	CDR3 DNA
TRBJ2-5	-	-	TRBV20-1	CSANDDSHQETQYF	TGCAGTGCCAACGACGACAGCCACCAAGAGACCCAGTACTTC
TRBJ2-1	-	-	TRBV11-2	CASSLDGVTGYNEQFF	TGTGCCAGCAGCTTAGATGGGGTAACAGGGTACAATGAGCAGTTCTTC
TRBJ2-7	TRBD1	many	TRBV7-9	CASSSPGQIYEQYF	TGTGCCAGCAGTTCTCCGGGACAGATCTACGAGCAGTACTTC
TRBJ1-6	TRBD1	-	TRBV9	CASSIRQGHNSPLHF	TGTGCCAGCAGCATCCGACAGGGCCATAATTCACCCCTCCACTTT
TRBJ2-3	TRBD2	-	TRBV29-1	CSVERATSGSSPPGPDTQYF	TGCAGCGTTGAAAGGGCCACTAGCGGGAGTTCTCCGCCCGGCCCAGATACGCAGTATTTT
TRBJ2-7	TRBD2	-	TRBV20-1	CSAYSGSGYEQYF	TGCAGTGCTTATAGCGGGAGCGGTTACGAGCAGTACTTC
TRBJ2-1	TRBD2	few	TRBV7-2	CASRPGLAGYEQFF	TGTGCCAGCAGACCTGGACTAGCGGGATATGAGCAGTTCTTC
TRBJ2-3	TRBD2	-	TRBV4-2	CASSQGLLAKSTDTQYF	TGTGCCAGCAGCCAAGGTTTACTAGCGAAGAGCACAGATACGCAGTATTTT
TRBJ2-2	-	-	TRBV29-1	CSAGQTNTGELFF	TGCAGCGCCGGACAGACGAACACCGGGGAGCTGTTTTTT
TRBJ1-2	-	-	TRBV6-5	CASSPQGHFYGYTF	TGTGCCAGCAGTCCCCAGGGACATTTCTATGGCTACACCTTC
TRBJ2-7	-	-	TRBV6-2/TRBV6-3	CASSYEGNNEQYF	TGTGCCAGCAGTTACGAGGGAAACAATGAGCAGTACTTC
TRBJ2-7	-	few	TRBV4-1	CASSQVPGVREQYF	TGCGCCAGCAGCCAAGTACCAGGGGTAAGGGAGCAGTACTTC
TRBJ2-5	-	-	TRBV3-1	CASSPALPTKETQYF	TGTGCCAGCAGCCCAGCTTTACCAACCAAAGAGACCCAGTACTTC
TRBJ2-1	-	-	TRBV5-1	CASSLVTRSNNEQFF	TGCGCCAGCAGCTTGGTGACTCGATCCAACAATGAGCAGTTCTTC
TRBJ2-1	-	-	TRBV2	CASSVWSYNEQFF	TGTGCCAGCAGTGTATGGTCATACAATGAGCAGTTCTTC
TRBJ2-1	TRBD1	once	TRBV4-1	CASSQEGSVSDRVSYNEQFF	TGCGCCAGCAGCCAAGAAGGCAGTGTGTCGGACAGGGTGTCCTACAATGAGCAGTTCTTC
TRBJ2-2	-	-	TRBV5-1	CASSLVGLRSTGELFF	TGCGCCAGCAGCTTGGTTGGCCTAAGGTCCACCGGGGAGCTGTTTTTT
TRBJ2-3	TRBD2	few	TRBV6-5	CASSSASGRAADTQYF	TGTGCCAGCAGTTCTGCTAGCGGGAGGGCAGCAGATACGCAGTATTTT
TRBJ2-5	-	few	TRBV29-1	CSVGTTQETQYF	TGCAGCGTTGGGACTACACAAGAGACCCAGTACTTC
TRBJ2-3	TRBD2	-	TRBV25-1	CASSFAGGSDTQYF	TGTGCCAGCAGTTTTGCGGGGGGCTCAGATACGCAGTATTTT
TRBJ2-6	-	-	TRBV6-2/TRBV6-3	CASSVAGVGVSGANVLTF	TGTGCCAGCAGCGTTGCAGGGGTAGGAGTTTCTGGGGCCAACGTCCTGACTTTC
TRBJ2-7	-	few	TRBV4-1	CASSRVSGYEQYF	TGCGCCAGCAGCCGGGTGAGTGGGTACGAGCAGTACTTC